Listed here is a single TCR beta chain. In germline, CDR1 is SGHTA, CDR2 FQGNSA. Trimming pared 7 bases from V and 5 bases from J, leaving 17 bases between. CDR3 length: 15 residues. Sequencing was performed with immunoSEQ multiplex PCR; in TCRdb, only in-frame clones are kept and a portion is missing. This sample has about 36,000 clones, with approximately 90% found just once. The data belong to a study of T cell changes during pregnancy in multiple sclerosis. This receptor was taken from a female donor with multiple sclerosis, enrolled in a pregnancy study. V is TRBV7-2 and J is TRBJ2-2; D possibly corresponds to TRBD2 (6 bases). This material consisted of CD4+ T cells from peripheral blood mononuclear cells, taken after pregnancy. CDR3 nucleotide sequence: TGTGCCAGCACCGCGGTCGGGGGTAGTACCGGGGAGCTGTTTTTT. It codes for CASTAVGGSTGELFF. The variable domain in full, with the rest retrieved from reference TRBV7-2 and TRBJ2-2, is GAGVSQSPSNKVTEKGKDVELRCDPISGHTALYWYRQSLGQGLEFLIYFQGNSAPDKSGLPSDRFSAERTGGSVSTLTIQRTQQEDSAVYLCASTAVGGSTGELFFGEGSRLTVL.